Included here is one T cell receptor beta chain sequence, with context. Trimming took 7 bases from V and 8 from J; bases not matched to a gene: 17. Germline lookup yields CDR1 SQVTM and CDR2 ANQGSEA. The CDR3 totals 16 residues. This record belongs to a study of early T cells in non-severe SARS-CoV-2 infection. Each CDR3 protein gets one entry after TCRdb re-called the 5' RACE reads with MiXCR. The data contain about 86,000 distinct CDR3 sequences, approximately 15% of them seen just once; the ten biggest clones take up roughly 6.4%. This rearrangement joins TRBV29-1 to TRBJ1-4, with TRBD1 matching 9 bases. Sequencing input: whole blood. The TCR sequence derives from an adult who was a healthcare worker with PCR-confirmed SARS-CoV-2 infection or an uninfected control (not recorded which). The chain's CDR3 is CSGIGQGMPFGEKLFF. CDR3 sequence (DNA): TGCAGCGGAATAGGACAGGGGATGCCATTTGGAGAAAAACTGTTTTTT.